What follows are 20 T cell receptor beta chains derived from one specimen sequenced in a study of T-cell reconstitution after alpha-beta-depleted transplantation in children. The library targeted TCRbeta and was prepared with unique molecular identifiers. MiXCR was run by TCRdb on the PCR reads, yielding one entry per CDR3 protein. Here the sample spans 97,000 or so distinct CDR3 sequences, around 7% being singletons. Here the sequenced sample was PBMCs, taken before TCRalphabeta/CD19-depleted stem cell transplant. These receptors all stem from a boy between 2 and 10 years old with acute lymphoblastic leukemia, due to receive a stem cell transplant.

This clonotype was seen at least ten times. The chain combines TRBV6-2 or TRBV6-3 with TRBJ2-3; D is ambiguous. V was cut by 4 bases and J by 7 bases, with 12 bases left in between. The germline gives CDR1 MNHEY, CDR2 SVGEGT. The CDR3 is 13 amino acids. CDR3 region: CASSFLGGNTQYF. The CDR3 region has the DNA TGTGCCAGCAGTTTTCTGGGTGGAAATACGCAGTATTTT.

The rearrangement joins TRBV6-1 to TRBJ2-7, with D perhaps being TRBD1 or TRBD2 (5 bases each). Trimming removed 2 bases at V and 5 bases at J, with 22 bases between. The CDR3 totals 17 residues. Germline V lookup: CDR1 MNHNS, CDR2 SASEGT. For the CDR3, the DNA is TGTGCCAGCAGTGAAATGGGACGGGTGAACCTCGTGAACGAGCAGTACTTC. This sequence encodes CASSEMGRVNLVNEQYF.

This chain uses TRBV10-3 with TRBJ2-7; D remains ambiguous. Trimming took off 3 bases at V and 2 bases at J, with 5 bases between the two ends. The CDR3 is 12 amino acids. The germline V gene encodes CDR1 ENHRY and CDR2 SYGVKD. The CDR3 DNA sequence: TGTGCCATCAGTGATATCCCCTACGAGCAGTACTTC. It yields the protein CAISDIPYEQYF.

This clonotype showed up many times. The J gene is TRBJ2-7, the V gene TRBV7-9, with TRBD1 matching over 7 bases. CDR3 length: 16 residues. J gave up 4 bases and V 5 bases, and 14 bases lay outside the gene matches. CDR1 SEHNR and CDR2 FQNEAQ come from the germline V gene (reference sequence). CDR3 loop: CASSATGRWDGYEQYF. The CDR3 DNA is TGTGCCAGCAGCGCGACAGGGCGTTGGGATGGTTACGAGCAGTACTTC.

This clonotype occurred a few times. The J gene is TRBJ2-3, the V gene TRBV5-1, with a possible D match to TRBD2 (5 bases). The CDR3 extends over 15 amino acids. Germline lookup yields CDR1 SGHRS and CDR2 YFSETQ. The germline V and J ends were trimmed by 9 bases and 1 base, with 18 bases remaining between them. CDR3 coding DNA: TGCGCCACCCAACCGGGGAACGTAGGCACAGATACGCAGTATTTT. It codes for CATQPGNVGTDTQYF.

The rearrangement links TRBV6-1 to TRBJ2-3; tentative D call: TRBD1 (7 bases). This CDR3 is built from 14 residues. Germline lookup yields CDR1 MNHNS and CDR2 SASEGT. Trimming cost V 4 bases and J 5 bases, with 13 bases left between them. CDR3 amino acids: CASSAGGPGDTQYF. The CDR3 DNA sequence: TGTGCCAGCAGTGCAGGGGGGCCGGGAGATACGCAGTATTTT.

This clonotype has at least ten counts. This chain connects TRBV3-1 to TRBJ1-1; D not certain. V shed 2 bases and J shed 0 bases, with 7 bases lying between them. The CDR3 loop spans 14 amino acids. Looked up from germline, CDR1 is LGHDT and CDR2 is YNNKEL (reference sequence). CDR3 in DNA: TGTGCCAGCAGCCAAAGGGAAATGAACACTGAAGCTTTCTTT. Protein sequence: CASSQREMNTEAFF. Full variable domain (outside the CDR3, taken from reference TRBV3-1 and TRBJ1-1): DTAVSQTPKYLVTQMGNDKSIKCEQNLGHDTMYWYKQDSKKFLKIMFSYNNKELIINETVPNRFSPKSPDKAHLNLHINSLELGDSAVYFCASSQREMNTEAFFGQGTRLTVV.

This rearrangement joins TRBV4-1 to TRBJ2-2; 11 bases align to TRBD1. CDR3 length equals 16 residues. Losses at the gene ends were 10 bases for V and 4 bases for J; bases not matched to a gene: 11. Germline V CDR1 and CDR2: MGHRA, YSYEKL. The chain's CDR3 is CATTALGQGGTGELFF. CDR3 in DNA: TGCGCCACCACCGCCCTGGGACAGGGGGGCACCGGGGAGCTGTTTTTT.

This clonotype was observed a few times. V and J are TRBV14 and TRBJ1-2, with TRBD1 identical over 8 bases. CDR1 is SGHDN, CDR2 FVKESK, per germline. The CDR3 sequence is 17 residues long. The ends lost 4 bases at V and 4 bases at J; junction bases unmatched: 14. The DNA for the CDR3 is TGTGCCAGCAGCCCTACCCGGACAGGGCTGGGAATCTATGGCTACACCTTC. This translates into CASSPTRTGLGIYGYTF.

In this sample, this clonotype is medium-sized. The CDR3 sequence: CATSETGVSGNEQFF. DNA of the CDR3: TGTGCCACCAGTGAAACAGGGGTCTCTGGGAATGAGCAGTTCTTC. The chain joins TRBV24-1 to TRBJ2-1; TRBD1 aligns across 7 bases. The V and J ends lost 4 bases and 7 bases, in that order; junction bases with no gene match: 9. The CDR3 has 15 residues. Germline CDR1 reads KGHDR; CDR2 reads SFDVKD.

There are many counts of this clonotype. This chain uses TRBV27 with TRBJ2-5, with 8 bases fitting TRBD1. After removal of 5 bases from V and 5 bases from J, the junction contained 7 bases not matched to a gene. Germline V gives CDR1 MNHEY, CDR2 SMNVEV (reference sequence). The CDR3 is 14 residues long. The CDR3 reads CASSDRGFEETQYF. Here the CDR3 DNA reads TGTGCCAGCAGTGACAGGGGTTTCGAGGAGACCCAGTACTTC.

A few counts support this clonotype. The chain carries TRBV6-5 and TRBJ2-5; the match to TRBD2 covers 8 bases. The CDR3 consists of 15 residues. Trimming at V came to 2 bases and at J to 4 bases, leaving 6 bases not matched to a gene. Germline lookup yields CDR1 MNHEY and CDR2 SVGAGI. For the CDR3, the DNA is TGTGCCAGCAGTTACGTTGCGGGGGGCGGAGAGACCCAGTACTTC. Encoded protein: CASSYVAGGGETQYF.

This clonotype was picked up a small number of times. The CDR3 does not end in the conserved phenylalanine or tryptophan, so this is likely a read error. No DNA is shown, since the ends of the CDR3 on it are uncertain; the CDR3 is the one TCRdb lists. The chain uses TRBV23-1 and TRBJ1-1; TRBD1 was called by the table and not checked on the DNA. TRBV23-1 is identified as an open reading frame with a role that is uncertain. Inclusive of both ends, the CDR3 amounts to 9 amino acids. CDR3 sequence reads: CASSQRRGP.

In its sample, this clonotype was seen many times. The chain combines TRBV7-2 with TRBJ1-1, with D uncertain. Germline V gene lookup returns CDR1 SGHTA and CDR2 FQGNSA. The CDR3 is made up of 11 amino acids. The V end was cut by 4 bases, the J end by 8 bases, with 8 bases between. CDR3 sequence (DNA): TGTGCCAGCAGCTCTGCAACGGAAGCTTTCTTT. Translation: CASSSATEAFF.

The sample holds a few counts of this clonotype. The chain employs TRBV14 and TRBJ2-5, with 16 positions matching TRBD2. CDR1 SGHDN and CDR2 FVKESK come from the germline V gene. CDR3 length equals 24 residues. Trimming removed 0 bases from V and 1 base from J; junction bases left unmatched: 20. The CDR3: CASSQEGRFPQGLAGGIPQETQYF. The CDR3 region has the DNA TGTGCCAGCAGCCAAGAGGGGCGATTCCCCCAGGGACTAGCGGGGGGGATCCCCCAAGAGACCCAGTACTTC.

This clonotype was observed at least ten times. CDR3 protein: CASSLGVGLAEETQYF. The CDR3 DNA reads as TGTGCCAGCAGCTTAGGGGTGGGACTAGCGGAAGAGACCCAGTACTTC. The genes are TRBV13 and TRBJ2-5; 11 nucleotides agree with TRBD2. This CDR3 spans 16 amino acids. Looked up from germline, CDR1 is PRHDT and CDR2 is FYEKMQ (reference sequence). J was trimmed by 3 bases and V by 0 bases; bases with no gene match: 3.

Ten or more counts support this clonotype. The chain employs TRBV5-1 and TRBJ2-1; D not certain. This CDR3 has 14 amino acids. Per germline, CDR1 SGHRS and CDR2 YFSETQ. V was clipped by 2 bases and J by 5 bases, with 11 bases between them. In DNA, the CDR3 is TGCGCCAGCAGCTTTGTGACGACCCACAATGAGCAGTTCTTC. This translates into CASSFVTTHNEQFF.

V is TRBV6-4 and J is TRBJ2-3, with TRBD2 matching over 8 bases. CDR1 MRHNA and CDR2 SNTAGT come from the germline V gene. V shed 0 bases, J shed 2 bases, and the junction held 4 bases outside the gene matches. There are 16 residues in the CDR3. For the CDR3, the DNA is TGTGCCAGCAGTGACTCTACGGGGGGGGACACAGATACGCAGTATTTT. It codes for CASSDSTGGDTDTQYF.

This clonotype was recorded at least ten times. The rearrangement links TRBV5-1 to TRBJ1-1; possible D gene TRBD1, 6 bases. Germline CDR1 reads SGHRS; CDR2 reads YFSETQ. The V end lost 6 bases, the J end lost 2 bases, and 17 bases lay between the germline ends. The CDR3 runs to 15 residues. The CDR3 region has the DNA TGCGCCAGCACCTCCAGGGGAGGGGGAAACACTGAAGCTTTCTTT. Its protein is CASTSRGGGNTEAFF.

This clonotype occurred many times. The J gene is TRBJ2-5, the V gene TRBV20-1; 11 nucleotides match TRBD2. Germline V gene lookup returns CDR1 DFQATT and CDR2 SNEGSKA (reference sequence). The CDR3 runs to 16 residues. The V gene end was trimmed by 0 bases and the J gene end by 4 bases; junction bases not matched to a gene: 7. CDR3 residues: CSARDGELAGVETQYF. CDR3 bases: TGCAGTGCTAGAGATGGGGAACTAGCGGGGGTAGAGACCCAGTACTTC.